The rows below give T cell receptor beta chains drawn from one sample of a study of T cells in narcolepsy. Profiled with immunoSEQ multiplex PCR; TCRdb holds only in-frame clones, not every one. The table shows under 40,000 clones, with 70% to 85% occurring only once. The sequenced sample consisted of CD45RA- memory CD4+ T cells from PBMCs. These receptors originate from a human donor with narcolepsy. Each CDR3 is given with its conserved first and last residue. D genes are given only for firm matches. A clone size is listed for some rows: how often the clone was seen (once, few, many), or a class if it is expanded.

>.|TRBV6-5|.|TRBJ1-5
CASSSSGGPGQPQHF
TGTGCCAGCAGTTCCTCCGGTGGGCCCGGGCAGCCCCAGCATTTT
>.|TRBV18|TRBD1|TRBJ1-1
CASSGTGGEAFF
TGTGCCAGCTCAGGAACAGGGGGGGAAGCTTTCTTT
>.|TRBV6-5|.|TRBJ1-2
CASKGRGYGYTF
TGTGCCAGTAAGGGTAGGGGCTATGGCTACACCTTC
>.|TRBV5-8|TRBD2|TRBJ2-1
CASSLLTSGGAEQFF
TGTGCCAGCAGCTTGCTGACTAGCGGGGGGGCGGAGCAGTTCTTC
>.|TRBV30|.|TRBJ1-6
CAWSPGDNSPLHF
TGTGCCTGGAGTCCGGGAGATAATTCACCCCTCCACTTT
>.|TRBV7-8|.|TRBJ2-1
CASVDFLSYNEQFF
TGTGCCAGCGTCGACTTTCTTTCCTACAATGAGCAGTTCTTC
>once|TRBV6-5|.|TRBJ1-4
CATRRRGEREKLFF
TGTGCCACCCGCCGGAGGGGGGAGAGAGAAAAACTGTTTTTT
>.|TRBV7-2|TRBD1|TRBJ1-3
CASSKRTGSSGNTIYF
TGTGCCAGCAGTAAGAGGACAGGCAGCTCTGGAAACACCATATATTTT
>.|TRBV18|.|TRBJ1-3
CASSSESGVRNTIYF
TGTGCCAGCTCATCAGAGTCAGGGGTTCGAAACACCATATATTTT
>once|TRBV4-1|TRBD2|TRBJ2-1
CASSLRTSGSSYNEQFF
TGCGCCAGCAGCTTAAGGACTAGCGGGAGCTCCTACAATGAGCAGTTCTTC
>once|TRBV7-7|.|TRBJ2-3
CASSFGRGPTDTQYF
TGTGCTAGCAGCTTCGGGCGGGGCCCCACAGATACGCAGTATTTT
>.|TRBV28|.|TRBJ1-5
CASNPGGSNQPQHF
TGTGCCAGCAATCCGGGAGGGAGTAATCAGCCCCAGCATTTT
>.|TRBV7-9|.|TRBJ2-3
CASSFRGGGTDTQYF
TGTGCCAGCAGCTTTCGGGGCGGGGGCACAGATACGCAGTATTTT
>.|TRBV9|.|TRBJ1-6
CASSVAQDNSPLHF
TGTGCCAGCAGCGTAGCTCAGGATAATTCACCCCTCCACTTT
>.|TRBV7-2|TRBD2|TRBJ2-3
CASSFGRADTQYF
TGTGCCAGCAGCTTCGGGAGGGCAGATACGCAGTATTTT
>.|TRBV30|.|TRBJ2-5
CAGKSRLGQETQYF
TGTGCCGGAAAATCGAGATTGGGCCAAGAGACCCAGTACTTC
>few|TRBV15|TRBD2|TRBJ2-1
CATSRGLAGAYNEQFF
TGTGCCACCAGCAGAGGACTAGCGGGGGCCTACAATGAGCAGTTCTTC
>.|TRBV10-3|.|TRBJ2-3
CAIMATDTQYF
TGTGCCATCATGGCGACAGATACGCAGTATTTT
>once|TRBV9|TRBD1|TRBJ2-3
CASSVAGQGAYTQYF
TGTGCCAGCAGCGTAGCGGGACAGGGAGCGTATACGCAGTATTTT
>.|TRBV11-3|.|TRBJ2-5
CASSRGEGRREQETQYF
TGTGCCAGCAGCCGCGGCGAGGGCCGCAGGGAGCAAGAGACCCAGTACTTC
>.|TRBV19|.|TRBJ1-1
CASSMRAQGRNTEAFF
TGTGCCAGTAGTATGCGGGCACAGGGAAGAAACACTGAAGCTTTCTTT
>.|TRBV5-4|TRBD1|TRBJ2-7
CASSPKGASYEQYF
TGTGCCAGCAGCCCCAAGGGGGCTTCCTACGAGCAGTACTTC